This TCR beta chain was identified during a study of blood T cell repertoires in COVID-19. Overall study context: T cells, B-cell-depleted T cells, or PBMCs supplied cDNA or gDNA.

Individuals drawn from about 26 US areas were roughly 18 to 89 years old. Participants' reported clinical history set cohort assignment. V trimming: 0 bases; J trimming: 7 bases; junction bases outside the gene matches: 6. Germline lookup yields CDR1 SGHAT and CDR2 FQNNGV. The CDR3 spans 18 residues. Per the authors' pipeline: Amplifying reference gene primers gave estimates of nucleated cell counts. TCRdb's table, derived via immunoSEQ multiplex PCR, lists solely in-frame clones and lacks some. The V and J calls and clone size come from that table; D and trimming were worked out from the DNA. The sample comprises around 220,000 clones, around 82% of which are singletons, and 7.4% rests with the top ten.

The source material was PBMCs or T cells enriched from blood (not recorded which). This sequence was found in a woman aged 40 to 49 with acute COVID-19. The chain carries TRBV11-2 and TRBJ2-1; TRBD2 agrees at 16 bases. The CDR3 loop is CASSLDLGLAGGRNEQFF. The CDR3 DNA is TGTGCCAGCAGCTTAGACCTGGGACTAGCGGGGGGGCGTAATGAGCAGTTCTTC. The full variable domain, with the rest looked up from reference TRBV11-2 and TRBJ2-1, is EAGVAQSPRYKIIEKRQSVAFWCNPISGHATLYWYQQILGQGPKLLIQFQNNGVVDDSQLPKDRFSAERLKGVDSTLKIQPAKLEDSAVYLCASSLDLGLAGGRNEQFFGPGTRLTVL.